This T cell receptor beta chain originates from a study of cytomegalovirus exposure and HLA in healthy donors. For the study at large: Findings of an earlier analysis included roughly 120 million unique TCR beta sequences from 200 million or so T cells. Study-level points and caveats: High sensitivity and specificity were reportedly achieved when the classifier diagnosed cytomegalovirus status. Confirmation in vitro established that a few CMV-associated chains were specific for CMV antigens.

Germline CDR1 SGHAT, CDR2 FQNNGV. The CDR3 totals 15 residues. V lost 5 bases to trimming and J lost 6 bases; unmatched junction nucleotides: 7. Comment on this clone: Antigen unknown.

Researchers ran the PCR with 60 Vbeta and 13 Jbeta primers. Original processing methods: In a later analysis, roughly 11 million of 75 million to 90 million unique beta chains occurred in at least two donors. Clones were sequenced by immunoSEQ multiplex PCR, and TCRdb holds only the in-frame ones, with some missing. V and J calls and clone size are copied from that table; D and trimming were computed from the DNA. This table has 120,000 to 150,000 clones, under 90% appearing once. The source of this sequence is a boy between 2 and 10 years old in good health and CMV-seronegative. This sequence joins TRBV11-2 and TRBJ2-1; TRBD1 matches 10 bases. The sample taken for sequencing was PBMCs. The CDR3 reads CASSPGTGEGNEQFF. In nucleotides, the CDR3 is TGTGCCAGCAGCCCCGGGACAGGGGAGGGCAATGAGCAGTTCTTC.